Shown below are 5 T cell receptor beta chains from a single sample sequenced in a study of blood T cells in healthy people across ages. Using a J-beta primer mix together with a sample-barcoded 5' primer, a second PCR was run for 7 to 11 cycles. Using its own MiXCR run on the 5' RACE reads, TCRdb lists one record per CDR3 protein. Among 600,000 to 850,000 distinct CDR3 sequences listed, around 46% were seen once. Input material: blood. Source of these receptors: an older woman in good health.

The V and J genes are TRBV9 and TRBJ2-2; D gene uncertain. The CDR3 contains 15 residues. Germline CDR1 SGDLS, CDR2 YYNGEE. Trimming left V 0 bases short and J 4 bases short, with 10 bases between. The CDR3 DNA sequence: TGTGCCAGCAGCGTAGATCGGGCTCGCACCGGGGAGCTGTTTTTT. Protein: CASSVDRARTGELFF.

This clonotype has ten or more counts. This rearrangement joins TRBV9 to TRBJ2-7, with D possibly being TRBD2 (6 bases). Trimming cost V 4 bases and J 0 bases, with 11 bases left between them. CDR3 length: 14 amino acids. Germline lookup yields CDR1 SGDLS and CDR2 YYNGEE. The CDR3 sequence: CASSRGGDSYEQYF. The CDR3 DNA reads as TGTGCCAGCAGCCGCGGCGGGGACTCCTACGAGCAGTACTTC. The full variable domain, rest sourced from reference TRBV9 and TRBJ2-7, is DSGVTQTPKHLITATGQRVTLRCSPRSGDLSVYWYQQSLDQGLQFLIQYYNGEERAKGNILERFSAQQFPDLHSELNLSSLELGDSALYFCASSRGGDSYEQYFGPGTRLTVT.

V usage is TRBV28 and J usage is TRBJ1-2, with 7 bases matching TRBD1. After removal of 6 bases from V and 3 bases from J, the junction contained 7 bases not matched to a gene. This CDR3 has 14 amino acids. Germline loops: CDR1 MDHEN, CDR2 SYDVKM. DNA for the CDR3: TGTGCCAGCAGGACTCACGACAGGGACTATGGCTACACCTTC. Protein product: CASRTHDRDYGYTF.

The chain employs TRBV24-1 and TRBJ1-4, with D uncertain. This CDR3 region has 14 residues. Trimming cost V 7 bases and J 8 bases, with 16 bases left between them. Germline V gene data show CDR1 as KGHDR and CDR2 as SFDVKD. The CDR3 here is CATRKPPSEEKLFF. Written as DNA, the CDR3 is TGTGCCACCAGGAAGCCCCCCTCGGAGGAAAAACTGTTTTTT.

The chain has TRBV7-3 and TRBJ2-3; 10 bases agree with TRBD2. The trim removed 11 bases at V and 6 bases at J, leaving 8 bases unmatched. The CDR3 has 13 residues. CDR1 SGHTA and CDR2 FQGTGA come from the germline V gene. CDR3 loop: CARSGGPEDTQYF. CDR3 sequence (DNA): TGTGCCCGTAGCGGGGGGCCCGAGGATACGCAGTATTTT. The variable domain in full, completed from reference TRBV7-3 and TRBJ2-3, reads GAGVSQTPSNKVTEKGKYVELRCDPISGHTALYWYRQSLGQGPEFLIYFQGTGAADDSGLPNDRFFAVRPEGSVSTLKIQRTERGDSAVYLCARSGGPEDTQYFGPGTRLTVL.